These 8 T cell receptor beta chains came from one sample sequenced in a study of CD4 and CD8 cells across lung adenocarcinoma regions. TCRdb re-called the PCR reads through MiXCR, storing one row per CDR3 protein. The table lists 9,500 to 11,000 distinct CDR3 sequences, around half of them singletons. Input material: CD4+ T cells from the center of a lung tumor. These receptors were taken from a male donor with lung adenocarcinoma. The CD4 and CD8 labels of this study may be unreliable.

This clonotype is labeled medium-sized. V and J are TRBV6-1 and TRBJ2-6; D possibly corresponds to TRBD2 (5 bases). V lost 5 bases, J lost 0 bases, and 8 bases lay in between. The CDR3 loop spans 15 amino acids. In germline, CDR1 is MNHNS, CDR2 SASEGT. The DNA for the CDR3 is TGTGCCAGCAGTCGTCGGGACTCTGGGGCCAACGTCCTGACTTTC. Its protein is CASSRRDSGANVLTF.

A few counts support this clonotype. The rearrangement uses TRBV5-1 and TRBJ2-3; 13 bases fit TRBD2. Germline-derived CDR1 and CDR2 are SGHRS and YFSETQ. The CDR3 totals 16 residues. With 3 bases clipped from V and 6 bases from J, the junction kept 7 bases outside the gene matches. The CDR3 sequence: CASSSDTSGGADTQYF. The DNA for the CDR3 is TGCGCCAGCAGCTCGGACACTAGCGGGGGGGCGGATACGCAGTATTTT.

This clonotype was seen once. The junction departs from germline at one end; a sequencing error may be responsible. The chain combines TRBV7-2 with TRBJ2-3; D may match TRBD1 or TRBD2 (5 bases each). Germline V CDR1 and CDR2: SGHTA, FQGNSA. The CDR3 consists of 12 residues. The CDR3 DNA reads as TGTGCCAGCAGCTTCGACACCGGGACGCTGTATTTT. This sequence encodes CASSFDTGTLYF.

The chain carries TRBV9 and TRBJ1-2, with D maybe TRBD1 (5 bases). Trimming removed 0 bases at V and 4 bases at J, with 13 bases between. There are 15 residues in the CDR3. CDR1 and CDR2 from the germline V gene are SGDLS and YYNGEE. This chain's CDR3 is CASSVDPGVGYGYTF. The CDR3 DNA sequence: TGTGCCAGCAGCGTAGATCCGGGGGTGGGCTATGGCTACACCTTC.

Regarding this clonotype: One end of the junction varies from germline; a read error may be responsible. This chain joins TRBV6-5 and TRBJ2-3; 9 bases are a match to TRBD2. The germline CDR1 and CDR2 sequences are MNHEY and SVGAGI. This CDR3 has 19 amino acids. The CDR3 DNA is TGTGCCAGCAGTTCCAGCGGACTCGCGGGGGGGCGAGGCAAAAACACGCAGTATTTC. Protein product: CASSSSGLAGGRGKNTQYF.

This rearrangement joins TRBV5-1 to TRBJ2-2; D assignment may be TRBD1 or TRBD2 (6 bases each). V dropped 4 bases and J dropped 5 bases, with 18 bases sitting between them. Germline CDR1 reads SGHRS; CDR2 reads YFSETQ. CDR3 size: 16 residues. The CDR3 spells CASSPEGGWQTGELFF. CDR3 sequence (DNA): TGCGCCAGCAGCCCGGAAGGGGGGTGGCAAACCGGGGAGCTGTTTTTT.

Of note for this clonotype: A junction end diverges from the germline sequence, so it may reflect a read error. CDR3: CASSYSVRGDAQYF. CDR3 bases: TGTGCCAGCAGTTACTCGGTTAGGGGAGATGCGCAGTATTTT. The chain has TRBV6-5 and TRBJ2-3; D is tentatively TRBD1 or TRBD2 (5 bases each). Germline V gene lookup returns CDR1 MNHEY and CDR2 SVGAGI. The CDR3 covers 14 residues.

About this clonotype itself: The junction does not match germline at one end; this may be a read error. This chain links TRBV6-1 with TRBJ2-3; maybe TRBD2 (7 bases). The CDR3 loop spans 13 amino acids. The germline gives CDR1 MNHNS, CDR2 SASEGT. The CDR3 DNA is TGTGCCAGCAGCCGGGGGGCCACAGATACGCAGTATTTC. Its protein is CASSRGATDTQYF.